This T cell receptor (beta chain) is drawn from a study of response to subunit inactivated influenza vaccine listed by TCRdb under 2018. In terms of the full investigation: To follow how T cells responded to a trivalent subunit inactivated influenza vaccine, the researchers relied on deep quantitative profiling of the T cell receptor repertoire. What the research found in general, with its limitations: According to the authors, only a limited number of new T cells may be recruited by each seasonal influenza vaccination.

Library creation used RT-PCR. This sample was sequenced with an Illumina HiSeq 2500. The public reads were run again by TCRdb, first through fastp at Q25 and then through MiXCR, and only productive beta chains were kept. Rows matching on CDR3 protein sequence are summarized as one entry with the most common DNA and genes. The sample records over 150,000 distinct CDR3 sequences, about 10% of which are singletons. The top ten clones comprise roughly a third of the sample. For this chain, trimming is 0 bases at the V end and 2 bases at the J end, and the number of junction bases without a gene match is 7. CDR1 and CDR2 were assigned from the germline V gene (reference sequence) as GTSNPN and SVGIG. CDR3 length: 16 amino acids, cysteine to phenylalanine. The DNA shown is the 48-base CDR3, in frame from base 1. As regards this clonotype: Its antigen is not yet known. The sample holds no much larger clone one base away, and base qualities are not on file.

This clonotype was sampled from a man aged 50-75 years who received an inactivated influenza vaccine. Donor details come from another sample of the same person, matched by shared clones. Recombination linked TRBV30 to TRBJ2-3; 8 of the junction bases match TRBD2. The source was CD8+ T cells sorted from PBMCs, collected around 25 months after vaccination. The base sequence is TGTGCCTGGAGTGTCGGGAGGGGATCGTACACAGATACGCAGTATTTT. This sequence encodes CAWSVGRGSYTDTQYF.